Included here is one TCR beta chain sequence, with context. Repertoires were generated with immunoSEQ multiplex PCR, while TCRdb's copy carries only in-frame clones and drops some. This sample has 120,000 to 150,000 clones; more than 75% occur once, and the top ten carry roughly 4.8%. The data are from a study of blood T cell repertoires in COVID-19. Study-wide background: The analysed material was cDNA or gDNA that came from T cells, B-cell-depleted T cells, or PBMCs.

The CDR3 consists of 16 residues. Trimming at V came to 4 bases and at J to 5 bases, leaving 4 bases not matched to a gene. Germline V gene lookup returns CDR1 SNHLY and CDR2 FYNNEI. The sequencing input was peripheral blood. This sequence joins TRBV2 and TRBJ2-5; TRBD2 matches 16 bases. This TCR derives from a human donor in a cohort sampled during active COVID-19. The DNA for the CDR3 is TGTGCCAGCAGTGCGGGACTAGCGGGGGGGCCGGAGACCCAGTACTTC. Translating gives CASSAGLAGGPETQYF.